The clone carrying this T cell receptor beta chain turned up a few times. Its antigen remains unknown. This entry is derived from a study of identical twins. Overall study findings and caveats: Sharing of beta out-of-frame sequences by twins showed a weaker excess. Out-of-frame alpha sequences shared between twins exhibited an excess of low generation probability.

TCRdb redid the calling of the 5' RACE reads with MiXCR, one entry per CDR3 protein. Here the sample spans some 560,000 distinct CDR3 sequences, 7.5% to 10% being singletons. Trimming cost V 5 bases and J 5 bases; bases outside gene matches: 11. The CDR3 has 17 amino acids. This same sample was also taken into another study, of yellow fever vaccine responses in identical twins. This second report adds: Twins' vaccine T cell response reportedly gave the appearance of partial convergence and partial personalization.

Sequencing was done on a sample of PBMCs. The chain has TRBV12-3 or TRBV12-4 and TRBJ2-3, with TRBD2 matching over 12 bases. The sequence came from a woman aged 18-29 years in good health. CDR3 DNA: TGTGCCAGCAGTAAGACCCCTAGCGGGGGGGCCGAAGATACGCAGTATTTT. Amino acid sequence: CASSKTPSGGAEDTQYF.